This TCR beta chain appears in the sequencing data of a study of shared clonotypes between healthy human individuals. In the naive CD8 group, cells lacked CD45RO and were positively selected for CCR7, so terminally differentiated effector memory CD45RA+ cells were left out. This CDR3 has 16 amino acids. Germline CDR1 MNHNY, CDR2 SVGAGI (reference sequence). V lost 2 bases and J lost 4; bases outside the gene matches: 6. The assay was immunoSEQ multiplex PCR, and TCRdb's table has in-frame clones only and misses some. The table shows millions of clones, with roughly 94% occurring only once. The origin of this receptor is a man aged 18 to 29 in good health. The chain links TRBV6-6 to TRBJ2-1, with 9 bases matching TRBD2. Sample: naive CD8+ T cells sorted from blood. The CDR3 loop is CASSYATSGIYNEQFF. The DNA of the CDR3 is TGTGCCAGCAGTTACGCGACTAGCGGAATTTACAATGAGCAGTTCTTC.